The 26 T cell receptor beta chains below all came from one sample that was sequenced in a study of blood T cells in healthy people across ages. PCR was performed a second time for about 6 to 12 cycles using a sample-barcoded 5' primer and a J-beta primer mix. Via MiXCR, TCRdb re-called the 5' RACE reads, giving one row per CDR3 protein. The profile shows over 700,000 distinct CDR3 sequences, 25% of them singletons. The same sample was also used in a study of T cells of mothers and their children.

The material sequenced was blood. The receptor source for this set is a boy younger than 18 in good health.

The chain uses TRBV7-9 and TRBJ2-3, with D unresolved. In germline, CDR1 is SEHNR, CDR2 FQNEAQ (reference sequence). The CDR3 sequence is 12 residues long. Trimming pared 7 bases from V and 1 base from J, leaving 6 bases between. The CDR3 DNA is TGTGCCAGCACTATTGGCACAGATACGCAGTATTTT. It specifies CASTIGTDTQYF. The complete variable domain, with remaining parts taken from reference TRBV7-9 and TRBJ2-3, reads DTGVSQNPRHKITKRGQNVTFRCDPISEHNRLYWYRQTLGQGPEFLTYFQNEAQLEKSRLLSDRFSAERPKGSFSTLEIQRTEQGDSAMYLCASTIGTDTQYFGPGTRLTVL.

The chain combines TRBV28 with TRBJ1-5, with TRBD1 matching 7 bases. The CDR3 is made up of 15 amino acids. CDR1 and CDR2 (germline): MDHEN, SYDVKM. Trimming at V came to 3 bases and at J to 5 bases, leaving 7 bases not matched to a gene. The CDR3 DNA follows: TGTGCCAGCAGTTTGAGGAGACAGGGTTATCAGCCCCAGCATTTT. It is translated as CASSLRRQGYQPQHF.

The V gene is TRBV7-8, the J gene TRBJ1-4, with D uncertain. Germline V CDR1 and CDR2: SGHVS, FQNEAQ. There are 15 residues in the CDR3. The ends were cut back, 0 bases at V and 4 bases at J, with 9 bases in the middle. The CDR3 sequence is CASSLAHSLNEKLFF. CDR3 sequence (DNA): TGTGCCAGCAGCTTAGCGCACAGCCTTAATGAAAAACTGTTTTTT.

The chain couples TRBV7-2 to TRBJ1-4; D uncertain. The CDR3 is 14 amino acids. Deletions cut 6 bases from V and 4 bases from J, with 12 bases between. The germline CDR1 and CDR2 sequences are SGHTA and FQGNSA. The CDR3 nucleotides read TGTGCCAGCAGTTACACGGGTATTAATGAAAAACTGTTTTTT. Encoded protein: CASSYTGINEKLFF.

This clonotype has just a few counts. The chain has TRBV10-3 and TRBJ1-1, with D maybe TRBD1 (5 bases). Germline V gene data show CDR1 as ENHRY and CDR2 as SYGVKD. The CDR3 has 13 residues. The ends were cut back, 8 bases at V and 1 base at J, with 11 bases in the middle. Here the CDR3 reads CAIRGDGNTEAFF. DNA for the CDR3: TGTGCCATCCGGGGGGACGGGAACACTGAAGCTTTCTTT.

The table lists this clonotype with a few counts. The genes are TRBV7-9 and TRBJ2-6; 7 nucleotides agree with TRBD1. Germline CDR1 SEHNR, CDR2 FQNEAQ (reference sequence). The CDR3 consists of 16 residues. V was clipped by 11 bases and J by 0 bases; unmatched bases: 10. DNA for the CDR3: TGTGCCTCCGAAACAGGGGCTAACTCTGGGGCCAACGTCCTGACTTTC. Its translation: CASETGANSGANVLTF. The variable domain in full, with the rest retrieved from reference TRBV7-9 and TRBJ2-6, is DTGVSQNPRHKITKRGQNVTFRCDPISEHNRLYWYRQTLGQGPEFLTYFQNEAQLEKSRLLSDRFSAERPKGSFSTLEIQRTEQGDSAMYLCASETGANSGANVLTFGAGSRLTVL.

This clonotype was counted a few times. The chain combines TRBV2 with TRBJ1-4; D is unresolved. From germline, CDR1 is SNHLY and CDR2 FYNNEI. CDR3 size: 14 residues. V lost 7 bases and J lost 5, with 14 bases in between. DNA of the CDR3: TGTGCCAGCACTATCGCAGGAGTAAATGAAAAACTGTTTTTT. The encoded protein is CASTIAGVNEKLFF.

The CDR3 here is CASSLRVLAGDADTQYF. CDR3 coding DNA: TGTGCCAGCAGCTTAAGGGTACTAGCGGGGGACGCAGATACGCAGTATTTT. This chain uses TRBV13 with TRBJ2-3; 11 bases match TRBD2. CDR1 is PRHDT, CDR2 FYEKMQ, per germline (reference sequence). The CDR3 contains 17 residues. V lost 2 bases and J lost 4; bases outside the gene matches: 8.

This clonotype was detected only a few times. V usage is TRBV15 and J usage is TRBJ1-4, with D possibly being TRBD1 (5 bases). Trimming shortened V by 5 bases and J by 8 bases, and 21 bases separated the two germline ends. The CDR3 is 16 residues long. Germline-derived CDR1 and CDR2 are LNHNV and YYDKDF (reference sequence). The chain's CDR3 is CATSVLYQGFREKLFF. The CDR3 DNA reads TGTGCCACCAGCGTACTATACCAGGGTTTCCGGGAAAAACTGTTTTTT.

This clonotype was observed a few times. This chain connects TRBV20-1 to TRBJ2-3; 7 bases fit TRBD2. Germline V gene lookup returns CDR1 DFQATT and CDR2 SNEGSKA (reference sequence). This CDR3 contains 15 residues. J gave up 0 bases and V 6 bases, and 9 bases lay outside the gene matches. The CDR3 DNA reads TGCAGTGCCAAAGCTAGCGGCTCTAGCACAGATACGCAGTATTTT. Translated, it gives CSAKASGSSTDTQYF.

The chain has TRBV11-1 and TRBJ2-5; 10 bases fit TRBD2. J was trimmed by 5 bases and V by 7 bases; bases with no gene match: 4. CDR1 SGHAT and CDR2 FQDESV come from the germline V gene (reference sequence). This CDR3 region has 13 residues. The DNA of the CDR3 is TGTGCCAGCAAAGCGGGAGGGGAGGAGACCCAGTACTTC. This encodes CASKAGGEETQYF.

The chain combines TRBV4-1 with TRBJ2-1; TRBD2 agrees at 13 bases. The germline gives CDR1 MGHRA, CDR2 YSYEKL. CDR3 length equals 15 residues. The ends lost 8 bases at V and 0 bases at J; junction bases unmatched: 1. The CDR3 bases are TGCGCCAGCGGACTAGCGGGAGTCTCCTACAATGAGCAGTTCTTC. This codes for CASGLAGVSYNEQFF.

The V and J genes are TRBV12-3 or TRBV12-4 and TRBJ2-1, with D hard to call. The CDR3 length is 13 residues. Trimming stripped 6 bases from V and 4 bases from J, with 10 bases between. The DNA of the CDR3 is TGTGCCAGCAGACTCCGGATTTACAATGAGCAGTTCTTC. The encoded protein is CASRLRIYNEQFF.

The chain is built from TRBV27 and TRBJ2-5; 11 positions match TRBD2. The J call is doubtful: the DNA matches TRBJ2-1 better. Germline V gives CDR1 MNHEY, CDR2 SMNVEV (reference sequence). The CDR3 runs 13 residues. CDR3 DNA sequence: TGTGCCAGCAGACTAGCGGGAGAGGATGAGCAGTTCTTC. This codes for CASRLAGEDEQFF.

The gene calls are TRBV5-1 and TRBJ1-2; 7 nucleotides align to TRBD1. V trimming: 2 bases; J trimming: 6 bases; junction bases outside the gene matches: 4. The CDR3 contains 13 residues. Per germline, CDR1 SGHRS and CDR2 YFSETQ. The CDR3 region is CASSLEGAHGYTF. Written as DNA, the CDR3 is TGCGCCAGCAGCTTAGAGGGGGCCCATGGCTACACCTTC.

V gene TRBV10-2 combines with J gene TRBJ2-5; 10 bases match TRBD1. V lost 0 bases to trimming and J lost 3 bases; unmatched junction nucleotides: 7. The CDR3 spans 17 residues. Germline V gene sequence: CDR1 WSHSY, CDR2 SAAADI. CDR3 loop: CASSESIGTGDEETQYF. DNA of the CDR3: TGCGCCAGCAGTGAGTCGATCGGGACAGGGGACGAAGAGACCCAGTACTTC.

This clonotype appeared a few times. This rearrangement joins TRBV27 to TRBJ2-6, with unresolved D. The V gene's germline CDR1 is MNHEY and CDR2 SMNVEV (reference sequence). V shed 6 bases and J shed 5 bases, with 8 bases lying between them. CDR3 size: 13 residues. CDR3: CASSHSRANVLTF. CDR3 nucleotides: TGTGCCAGCAGCCACAGTAGGGCCAACGTCCTGACTTTC.

The chain uses TRBV11-2 and TRBJ1-2; D might be TRBD1 (5 bases). The CDR3 is 11 amino acids. V was clipped by 7 bases and J by 8 bases, with 11 bases between them. The germline V gene encodes CDR1 SGHAT and CDR2 FQNNGV. The CDR3, as DNA: TGTGCCAGCACCAACGGGGGGGGCTACACCTTC. This translates into CASTNGGGYTF.

This chain links TRBV28 with TRBJ1-5; D is ambiguous. CDR1 is MDHEN and CDR2 is SYDVKM in the germline V gene. The CDR3 totals 15 residues. Trimming took 3 bases from V and 0 from J, leaving 9 bases between them. The DNA for the CDR3 is TGTGCCAGCAGTTTCGGGTCTTATAGCAATCAGCCCCAGCATTTT. Translating gives CASSFGSYSNQPQHF.

This clonotype was seen a few times. The V call is TRBV2, the J call TRBJ1-4; D gene uncertain. This CDR3 has 16 amino acids. CDR1 and CDR2 (germline): SNHLY, FYNNEI. V lost 4 bases and J lost 0, with 12 bases in between. The CDR3 DNA reads TGTGCCAGCAGTGGGCTGACGGGGACAACTAATGAAAAACTGTTTTTT. Its translation is CASSGLTGTTNEKLFF.

The chain joins TRBV4-2 to TRBJ2-5; 10 nucleotides line up with TRBD2. Germline values: CDR1 LGHNA, CDR2 YNFKEQ. The CDR3 covers 13 residues. V lost 6 bases and J lost 11; bases outside the gene matches: 9. This CDR3 is CASRASGSGEQYF. The DNA of the CDR3 is TGTGCCAGCAGGGCTAGCGGGAGTGGGGAGCAGTACTTC.

The chain combines TRBV27 with TRBJ1-6, with D perhaps TRBD1 (5 bases). The germline V gene encodes CDR1 MNHEY and CDR2 SMNVEV (reference sequence). The V end was cut by 5 bases, the J end by 7 bases, with 12 bases between. The CDR3 has 14 amino acids. The CDR3 bases are TGTGCCAGCAGTAACCGGGACTTAAATTCACCCCTCCACTTT. This encodes CASSNRDLNSPLHF.

This rearrangement joins TRBV6-4 to TRBJ2-2, with 11 bases lining up with TRBD2. The V segment lost 6 bases and the J segment 6 bases; nucleotides outside the gene matches: 6. CDR1 is MRHNA, CDR2 SNTAGT, per germline. The CDR3 length is 15 residues. In DNA, the CDR3 is TGTGCCAGCAGCCTACTAGCGGGGGACCCCGGGGAGCTGTTTTTT. This gives the protein CASSLLAGDPGELFF.

This clonotype has at least ten counts. The chain combines TRBV5-1 with TRBJ2-7; D ambiguous. There are 14 residues in the CDR3. CDR1 and CDR2 from the germline V gene are SGHRS and YFSETQ. V gave up 0 bases and J gave up 1 base, with 8 bases separating them. In DNA form, the CDR3 reads TGCGCCAGCAGCTTGGGTGGGATGTCCTACGAGCAGTACTTC. Its protein is CASSLGGMSYEQYF.

The gene calls are TRBV7-3 and TRBJ2-1; 7 bases are shared with TRBD2. The CDR3 contains 15 residues. From germline, CDR1 is SGHTA and CDR2 FQGTGA. V lost 5 bases and J lost 2; bases outside the gene matches: 6. The CDR3 bases are TGTGCCAGCAGCCCCCAAGCGGGAACCTACAATGAGCAGTTCTTC. Translating it yields CASSPQAGTYNEQFF.

This clonotype was seen more than once but under ten times. The rearrangement uses TRBV20-1 and TRBJ2-7; 8 bases are a match to TRBD1. Germline trimming cut 5 bases from V and 4 bases from J; bases unmatched to any gene: 10. The CDR3 runs 14 residues. CDR1 DFQATT and CDR2 SNEGSKA come from the germline V gene (reference sequence). The CDR3 sequence is CSALEGQVVYEQYF. The CDR3 nucleotides are TGCAGTGCTCTAGAGGGACAGGTTGTTTACGAGCAGTACTTC.